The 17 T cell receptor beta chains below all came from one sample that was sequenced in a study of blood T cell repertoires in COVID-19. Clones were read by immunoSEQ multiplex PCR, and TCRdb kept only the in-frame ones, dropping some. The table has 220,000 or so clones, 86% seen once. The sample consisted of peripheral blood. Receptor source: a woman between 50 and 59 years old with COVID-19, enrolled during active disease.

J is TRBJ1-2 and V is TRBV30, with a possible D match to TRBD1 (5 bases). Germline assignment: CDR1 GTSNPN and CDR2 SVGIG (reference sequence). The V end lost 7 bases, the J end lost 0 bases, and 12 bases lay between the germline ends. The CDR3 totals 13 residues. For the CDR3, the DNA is TGTGCCTCTGGGGGAGGGACTAACTATGGCTACACCTTC. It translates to CASGGGTNYGYTF.

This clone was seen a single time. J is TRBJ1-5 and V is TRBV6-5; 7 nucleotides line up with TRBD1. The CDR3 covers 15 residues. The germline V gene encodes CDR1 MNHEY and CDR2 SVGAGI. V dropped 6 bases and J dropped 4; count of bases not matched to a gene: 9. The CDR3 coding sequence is TGTGCCAGCAGCGTCGGAGGGGGCTTAAATCAGCCCCAGCATTTT. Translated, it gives CASSVGGGLNQPQHF.

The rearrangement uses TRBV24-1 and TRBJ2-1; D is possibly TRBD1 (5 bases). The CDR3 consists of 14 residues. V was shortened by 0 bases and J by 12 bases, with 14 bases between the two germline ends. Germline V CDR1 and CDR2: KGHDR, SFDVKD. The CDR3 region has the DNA TGTGCCACCAGTGATTTGCGATACTTTACAGGGCAGTTCTTC. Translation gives CATSDLRYFTGQFF.

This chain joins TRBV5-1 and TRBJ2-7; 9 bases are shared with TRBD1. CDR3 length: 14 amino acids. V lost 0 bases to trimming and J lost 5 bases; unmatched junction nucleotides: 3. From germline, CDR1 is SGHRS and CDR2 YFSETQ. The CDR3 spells CASSLGTGDHEQYV. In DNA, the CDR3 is TGCGCCAGCAGCTTGGGGACAGGGGACCACGAGCAGTACGTC.

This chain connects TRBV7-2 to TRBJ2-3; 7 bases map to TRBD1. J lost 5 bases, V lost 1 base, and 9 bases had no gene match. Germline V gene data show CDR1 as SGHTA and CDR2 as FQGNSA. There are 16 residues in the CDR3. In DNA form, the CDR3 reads TGTGCCAGCAGCTTAGGAGGGGGCGTAAGGATAGATACGCAGTATTTT. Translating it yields CASSLGGGVRIDTQYF.

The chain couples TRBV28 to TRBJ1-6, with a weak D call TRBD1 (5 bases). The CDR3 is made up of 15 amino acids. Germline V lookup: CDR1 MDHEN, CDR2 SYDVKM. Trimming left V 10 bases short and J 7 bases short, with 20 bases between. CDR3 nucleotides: TGTGCCATCGACTCCGGGGGAATCATAAATTCACCCCTCCACTTT. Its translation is CAIDSGGIINSPLHF.

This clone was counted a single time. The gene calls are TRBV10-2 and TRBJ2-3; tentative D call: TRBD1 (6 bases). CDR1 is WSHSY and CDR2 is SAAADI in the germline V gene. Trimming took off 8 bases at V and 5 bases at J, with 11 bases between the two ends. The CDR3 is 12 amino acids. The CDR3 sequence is CASRSTGDTQYF. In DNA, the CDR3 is TGCGCCAGCCGTTCGACAGGAGATACGCAGTATTTT.

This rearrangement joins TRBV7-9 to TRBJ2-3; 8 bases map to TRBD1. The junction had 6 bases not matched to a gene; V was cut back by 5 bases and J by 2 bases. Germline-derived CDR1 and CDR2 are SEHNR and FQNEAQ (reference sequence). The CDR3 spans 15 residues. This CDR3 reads CASSPGQVLTDTQYF. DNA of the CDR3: TGTGCCAGCAGCCCGGGACAGGTCCTCACAGATACGCAGTATTTT.

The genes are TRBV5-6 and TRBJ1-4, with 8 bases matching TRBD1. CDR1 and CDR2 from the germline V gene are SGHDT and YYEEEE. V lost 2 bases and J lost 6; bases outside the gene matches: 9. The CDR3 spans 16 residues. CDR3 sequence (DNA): TGTGCCAGCAGCTTAGGTCACGACAGGGGTCATGAAAAACTGTTTTTT. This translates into CASSLGHDRGHEKLFF.

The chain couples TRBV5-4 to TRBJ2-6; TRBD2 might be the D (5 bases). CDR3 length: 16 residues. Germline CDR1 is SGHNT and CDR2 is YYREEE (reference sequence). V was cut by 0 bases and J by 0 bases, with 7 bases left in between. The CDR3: CASSLVGSSGANVLTF. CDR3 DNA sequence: TGTGCCAGCAGCTTGGTGGGGAGCTCTGGGGCCAACGTCCTGACTTTC. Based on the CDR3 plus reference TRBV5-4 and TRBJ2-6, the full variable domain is ETGVTQSPTHLIKTRGQQVTLRCSSQSGHNTVSWYQQALGQGPQFIFQYYREEENGRGNFPPRFSGLQFPNYSSELNVNALELDDSALYLCASSLVGSSGANVLTFGAGSRLTVL.

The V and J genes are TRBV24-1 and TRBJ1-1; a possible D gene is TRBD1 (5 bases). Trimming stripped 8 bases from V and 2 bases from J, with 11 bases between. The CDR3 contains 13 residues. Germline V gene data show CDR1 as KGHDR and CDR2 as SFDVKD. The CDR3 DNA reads TGTGCCACCATGGCCTGGACAAACACTGAAGCTTTCTTT. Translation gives CATMAWTNTEAFF.

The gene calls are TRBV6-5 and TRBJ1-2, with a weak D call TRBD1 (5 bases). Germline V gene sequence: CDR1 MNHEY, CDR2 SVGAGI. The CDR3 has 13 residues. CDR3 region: CSSRQNGFYGYTF. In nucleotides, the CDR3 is TGTTCTTCCCGACAGAATGGATTCTATGGCTACACCTTC.

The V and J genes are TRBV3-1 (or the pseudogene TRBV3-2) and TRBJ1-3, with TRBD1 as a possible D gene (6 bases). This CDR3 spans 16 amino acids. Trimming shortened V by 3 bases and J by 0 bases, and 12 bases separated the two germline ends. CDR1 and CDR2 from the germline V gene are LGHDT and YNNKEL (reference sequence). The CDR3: CASSHATGPSGNTIYF. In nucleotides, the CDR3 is TGTGCCAGCAGCCACGCGACAGGTCCCTCTGGAAACACCATATATTTT.

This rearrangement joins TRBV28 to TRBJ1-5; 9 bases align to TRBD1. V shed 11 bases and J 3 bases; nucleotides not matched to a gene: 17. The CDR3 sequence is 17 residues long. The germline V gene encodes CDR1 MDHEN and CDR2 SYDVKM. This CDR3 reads CASRPFRDRGTNQPQHF. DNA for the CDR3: TGTGCCTCTCGTCCCTTCCGAGACAGGGGGACCAATCAGCCCCAGCATTTT. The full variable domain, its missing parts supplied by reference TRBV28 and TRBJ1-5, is DVKVTQSSRYLVKRTGEKVFLECVQDMDHENMFWYRQDPGLGLRLIYFSYDVKMKEKGDIPEGYSVSREKKERFSLILESASTNQTSMYLCASRPFRDRGTNQPQHFGDGTRLSIL.

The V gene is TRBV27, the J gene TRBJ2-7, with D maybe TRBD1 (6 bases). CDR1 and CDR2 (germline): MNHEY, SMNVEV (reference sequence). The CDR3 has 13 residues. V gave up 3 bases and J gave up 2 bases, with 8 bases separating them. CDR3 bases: TGTGCCAGCAGTTTCCAGGGGACCTACGAGCAGTACTTC. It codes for CASSFQGTYEQYF.

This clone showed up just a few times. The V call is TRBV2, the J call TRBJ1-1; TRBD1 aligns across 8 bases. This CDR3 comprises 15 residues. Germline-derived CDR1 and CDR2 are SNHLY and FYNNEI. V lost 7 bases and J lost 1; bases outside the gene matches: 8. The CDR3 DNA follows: TGTGCCAGCACCCCCCCCGGGACAGGGAACACTGAAGCTTTCTTT. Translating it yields CASTPPGTGNTEAFF. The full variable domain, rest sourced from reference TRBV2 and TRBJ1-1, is EPEVTQTPSHQVTQMGQEVILRCVPISNHLYFYWYRQILGQKVEFLVSFYNNEISEKSEIFDDQFSVERPDGSNFTLKIRSTKLEDSAMYFCASTPPGTGNTEAFFGQGTRLTVV.

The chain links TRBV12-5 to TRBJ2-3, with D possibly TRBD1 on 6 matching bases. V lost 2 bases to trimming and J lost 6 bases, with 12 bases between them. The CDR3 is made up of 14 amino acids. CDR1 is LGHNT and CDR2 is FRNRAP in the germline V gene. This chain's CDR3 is CASGLLRGRDTQYF. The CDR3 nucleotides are TGTGCTAGTGGTTTGCTCAGGGGTCGCGATACGCAGTATTTT.